This passage covers 14 T cell receptor beta chains from one sample sequenced in a study of T cell responses to AZD1222 COVID-19 vaccine. The data were produced by immunoSEQ multiplex PCR, yet TCRdb's version contains in-frame clones alone and is incomplete. This sample yields approximately 82,000 clones, of which about 90% are seen a single time; roughly 3.1% belongs to the top ten. This specimen consisted of peripheral blood, obtained 28 days after the second AZD1222 dose. These receptors were taken from an adult who received the AZD1222 COVID-19 vaccine.

The V call is TRBV7-8, the J call TRBJ2-7, with D unclear. V was cut by 5 bases and J by 5 bases, with 13 bases left in between. The germline gives CDR1 SGHVS, CDR2 FQNEAQ. The CDR3 runs to 13 residues. The CDR3 nucleotides read TGTGCCAGCAGCCGACCCGGCGGTCACGAGCAGTACTTC. This gives the protein CASSRPGGHEQYF. Combining the CDR3 with reference TRBV7-8 and TRBJ2-7 gives the whole variable domain GAGVSQSPRYKVAKRGQDVALRCDPISGHVSLFWYQQALGQGPEFLTYFQNEAQLDKSGLPSDRFFAERPEGSVSTLKIQRTQQEDSAVYLCASSRPGGHEQYFGPGTRLTVT.

The chain carries TRBV5-4 and TRBJ2-5; D unclear. This CDR3 comprises 11 residues. V was clipped by 4 bases and J by 1 base, with 2 bases between them. CDR1 and CDR2 from the germline V gene are SGHNT and YYREEE (reference sequence). CDR3 sequence reads: CASSSQETQYF. The CDR3 DNA sequence: TGTGCCAGCAGCAGCCAAGAGACCCAGTACTTC.

With respect to this clone: One end of the junction fails to match germline, which may point to a read error. The chain carries TRBV9 and TRBJ1-6; D might be TRBD1 (6 bases). Germline CDR1 and CDR2: SGDLS and YYNGEE. The length of the CDR3 is 13 residues. The CDR3 region is CTQQGRGNSPLHF. The CDR3 DNA is TGCACCCAACAGGGCAGGGGAAATTCACCCCTCCACTTT.

This rearrangement joins TRBV9 to TRBJ1-3; the D gene is possibly TRBD1 (5 bases). The CDR3 loop spans 16 amino acids. Germline V lookup: CDR1 SGDLS, CDR2 YYNGEE. V was trimmed by 0 bases and J by 11 bases, leaving 21 bases between them. CDR3 in DNA: TGTGCCAGCAGCGTAGGCCCCGGGGCCAAGAAAATGCCCATATATTTT. It specifies CASSVGPGAKKMPIYF. Full variable domain (rest looked up from reference TRBV9 and TRBJ1-3): DSGVTQTPKHLITATGQRVTLRCSPRSGDLSVYWYQQSLDQGLQFLIQYYNGEERAKGNILERFSAQQFPDLHSELNLSSLELGDSALYFCASSVGPGAKKMPIYFGEGSWLTVV.

This chain links TRBV7-2 with TRBJ1-6, with unresolved D. Deletions cut 4 bases from V and 0 bases from J, with 13 bases between. The CDR3 runs to 17 residues. Germline-derived CDR1 and CDR2 are SGHTA and FQGNSA. The CDR3 is CASSSPLESSYNSPLHF. The CDR3 DNA reads TGTGCCAGCAGCTCTCCTCTAGAGAGCTCCTATAATTCACCCCTCCACTTT.

The V and J genes are TRBV5-1 and TRBJ2-1; TRBD1 aligns across 9 bases. Germline V lookup: CDR1 SGHRS, CDR2 YFSETQ. The CDR3 runs to 15 residues. Losses at the gene ends were 2 bases for V and 8 bases for J; bases not matched to a gene: 8. The CDR3 DNA reads as TGCGCCAGCAGCTTCCCGGGACAGGGTTTCTATGAGCAGTTCTTC. Its protein product is CASSFPGQGFYEQFF.

V and J are TRBV28 and TRBJ1-4; unclear D gene. Germline-derived CDR1 and CDR2 are MDHEN and SYDVKM. V was shortened by 2 bases and J by 4 bases, with 23 bases between the two germline ends. The CDR3 loop spans 19 amino acids. CDR3 DNA: TGTGCCAGCAGTTTACGCCCCTACCGGGCCGATGGAGGTAATGAAAAACTGTTTTTT. It specifies CASSLRPYRADGGNEKLFF.

The chain has TRBV5-4 and TRBJ2-1, with 9 bases that match TRBD1. CDR3 length: 13 amino acids. Unmatched junction bases numbered 4, after V lost 4 bases and J lost 8 bases. Germline CDR1 is SGHNT and CDR2 is YYREEE (reference sequence). Written as DNA, the CDR3 is TGTGCCAGCAGCCAGGGACAGGGCGATGAGCAGTTCTTC. It is translated as CASSQGQGDEQFF.

The CDR3, as DNA: TGTGCCAGCAGCCCCCACGGGGGGGAAGGAGAAAAACTGTTTTTT. Translating it yields CASSPHGGEGEKLFF. The chain is built from TRBV7-3 and TRBJ1-4, with TRBD1 as a possible D gene (5 bases). The germline V gene has CDR1 SGHTA and CDR2 FQGTGA. This CDR3 has 15 residues. V lost 5 bases to trimming and J lost 8 bases, with 18 bases between them. Using reference TRBV7-3 and TRBJ1-4 for the parts outside the CDR3, the full variable domain is GAGVSQTPSNKVTEKGKYVELRCDPISGHTALYWYRQSLGQGPEFLIYFQGTGAADDSGLPNDRFFAVRPEGSVSTLKIQRTERGDSAVYLCASSPHGGEGEKLFFGSGTQLSVL.

The chain has TRBV5-1 and TRBJ2-3; 12 bases fit TRBD2. The J segment lost 5 bases and the V segment lost 0 bases, leaving 10 bases of the junction unmatched. CDR3 length: 18 residues. CDR1 SGHRS and CDR2 YFSETQ come from the germline V gene. The CDR3 DNA is TGCGCCAGCAGCTTGGGACTAGCGGGGGTCCAACACCTAGATACGCAGTATTTT. Its translation: CASSLGLAGVQHLDTQYF.

The table lists this clone with a count of one. The V call is TRBV5-1, the J call TRBJ1-1, with D perhaps TRBD1 (5 bases). Trimming shortened V by 6 bases and J by 1 base, and 19 bases separated the two germline ends. This CDR3 region has 16 residues. Germline CDR1 reads SGHRS; CDR2 reads YFSETQ. As DNA, the CDR3 is TGCGCCAGCACTCCCCGACTGACAGCTCCGAACACTGAAGCTTTCTTT. It codes for CASTPRLTAPNTEAFF. The whole variable domain, filled in from reference TRBV5-1 and TRBJ1-1, reads KAGVTQTPRYLIKTRGQQVTLSCSPISGHRSVSWYQQTPGQGLQFLFEYFSETQRNKGNFPGRFSGRQFSNSRSEMNVSTLELGDSALYLCASTPRLTAPNTEAFFGQGTRLTVV.

This clone has only one observation. The DNA for the CDR3 is TGCAGCGTTACTACAGGGAGCTCCTACAATGAGCAGTTCTTC. Protein: CSVTTGSSYNEQFF. The chain has TRBV29-1 and TRBJ2-1, with a possible D match to TRBD1 (6 bases). The CDR3 consists of 14 residues. Germline V gives CDR1 SQVTM, CDR2 ANQGSEA. V lost 5 bases to trimming and J lost 0 bases, with 11 bases between them.

This clone appeared a single time. The V and J genes are TRBV19 and TRBJ1-5; 9 nucleotides line up with TRBD1. This CDR3 region has 13 residues. The V and J ends lost 8 bases and 4 bases, in that order; junction bases with no gene match: 3. CDR1 and CDR2 from the germline V gene are LNHDA and SQIVND (reference sequence). CDR3 sequence (DNA): TGTGCCAGTTCCGGGACAGGGAATCAGCCCCAGCATTTT. Its translation is CASSGTGNQPQHF.

This clone was picked up one time. The chain couples TRBV7-2 to TRBJ2-5; D unclear. The CDR3 covers 14 residues. The V gene lost 1 base and the J gene lost 3 bases, with 9 bases spanning the gap. Germline CDR1 SGHTA, CDR2 FQGNSA. This chain's CDR3 is CASSLDSVKETQYF. In nucleotides, the CDR3 is TGTGCCAGCAGCTTAGACAGCGTGAAAGAGACCCAGTACTTC.